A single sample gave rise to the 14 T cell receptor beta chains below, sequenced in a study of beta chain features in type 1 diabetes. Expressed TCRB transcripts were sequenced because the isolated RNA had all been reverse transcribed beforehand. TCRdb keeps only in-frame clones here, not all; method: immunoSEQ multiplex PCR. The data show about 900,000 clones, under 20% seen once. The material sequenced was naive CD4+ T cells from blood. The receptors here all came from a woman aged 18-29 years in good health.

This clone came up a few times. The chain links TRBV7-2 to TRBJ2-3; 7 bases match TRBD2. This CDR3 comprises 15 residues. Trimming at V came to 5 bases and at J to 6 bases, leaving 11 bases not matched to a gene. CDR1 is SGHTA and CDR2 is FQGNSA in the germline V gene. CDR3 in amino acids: CASSPRGGSSDTQYF. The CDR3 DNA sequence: TGTGCCAGCAGCCCGAGGGGCGGGAGCTCTGATACGCAGTATTTT.

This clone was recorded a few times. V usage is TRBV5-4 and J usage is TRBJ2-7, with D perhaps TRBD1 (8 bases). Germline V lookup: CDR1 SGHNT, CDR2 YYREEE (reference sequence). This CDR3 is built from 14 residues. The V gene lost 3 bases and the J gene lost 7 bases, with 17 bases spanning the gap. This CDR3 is CASSWRTGRGEQYF. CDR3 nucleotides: TGTGCCAGCAGCTGGAGGACAGGGAGGGGAGAGCAGTACTTC. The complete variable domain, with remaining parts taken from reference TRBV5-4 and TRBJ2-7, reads ETGVTQSPTHLIKTRGQQVTLRCSSQSGHNTVSWYQQALGQGPQFIFQYYREEENGRGNFPPRFSGLQFPNYSSELNVNALELDDSALYLCASSWRTGRGEQYFGPGTRLTVT.

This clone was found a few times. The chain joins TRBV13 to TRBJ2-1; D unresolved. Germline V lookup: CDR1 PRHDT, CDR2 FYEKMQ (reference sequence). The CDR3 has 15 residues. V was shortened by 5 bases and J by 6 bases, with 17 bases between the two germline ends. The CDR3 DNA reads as TGTGCCAGCAGCCGTAGCCATCAATCCGCCAATGAGCAGTTCTTC. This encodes CASSRSHQSANEQFF.

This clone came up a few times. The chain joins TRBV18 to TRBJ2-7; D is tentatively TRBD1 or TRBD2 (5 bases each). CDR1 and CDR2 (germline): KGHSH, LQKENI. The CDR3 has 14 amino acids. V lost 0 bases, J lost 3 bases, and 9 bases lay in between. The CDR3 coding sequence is TGTGCCAGCTCACCACCCGGGACGTACTACGAGCAGTACTTC. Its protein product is CASSPPGTYYEQYF.

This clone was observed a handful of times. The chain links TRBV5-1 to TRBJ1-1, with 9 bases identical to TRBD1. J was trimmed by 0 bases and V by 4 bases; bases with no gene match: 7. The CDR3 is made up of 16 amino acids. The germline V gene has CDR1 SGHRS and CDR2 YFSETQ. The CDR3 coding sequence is TGCGCCAGCAGCCTCGGGACAGGGTCAATGAACACTGAAGCTTTCTTT. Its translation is CASSLGTGSMNTEAFF.

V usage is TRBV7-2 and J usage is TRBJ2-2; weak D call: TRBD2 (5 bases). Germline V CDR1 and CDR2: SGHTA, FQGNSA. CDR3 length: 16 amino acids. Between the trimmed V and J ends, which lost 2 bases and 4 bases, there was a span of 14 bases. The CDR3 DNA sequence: TGTGCCAGCAGCTTATTGGCGGGCTTTAGCACCGGGGAGCTGTTTTTT. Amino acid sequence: CASSLLAGFSTGELFF.

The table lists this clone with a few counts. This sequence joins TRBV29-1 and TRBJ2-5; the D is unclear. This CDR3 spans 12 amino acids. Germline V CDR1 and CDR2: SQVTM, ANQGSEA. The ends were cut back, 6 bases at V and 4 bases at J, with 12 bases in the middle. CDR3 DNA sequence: TGCAGCGTCGCCCAATTAAGAGAGACCCAGTACTTC. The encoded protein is CSVAQLRETQYF.

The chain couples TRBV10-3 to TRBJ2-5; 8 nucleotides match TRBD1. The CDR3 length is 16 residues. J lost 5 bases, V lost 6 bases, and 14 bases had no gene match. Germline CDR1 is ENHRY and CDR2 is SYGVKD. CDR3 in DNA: TGTGCCATCAGCCCACCAGGAGGACAGGGTGGGGAGACCCAGTACTTC. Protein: CAISPPGGQGGETQYF.

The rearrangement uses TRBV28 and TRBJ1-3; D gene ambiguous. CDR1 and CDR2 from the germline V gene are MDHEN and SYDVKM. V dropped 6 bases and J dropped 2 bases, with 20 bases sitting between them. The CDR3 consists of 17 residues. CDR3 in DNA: TGTGCCAGCAGCCTCCGAATTCCGGGGATGGCTGGAAACACCATATATTTT. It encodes CASSLRIPGMAGNTIYF.

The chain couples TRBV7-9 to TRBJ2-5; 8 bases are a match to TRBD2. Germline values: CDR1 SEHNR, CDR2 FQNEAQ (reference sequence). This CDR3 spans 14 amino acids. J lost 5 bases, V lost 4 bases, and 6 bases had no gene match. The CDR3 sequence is CASSYGTRIETQYF. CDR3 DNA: TGTGCCAGCAGCTACGGGACTAGGATTGAGACCCAGTACTTC. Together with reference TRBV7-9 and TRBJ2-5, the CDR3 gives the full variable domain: DTGVSQNPRHKITKRGQNVTFRCDPISEHNRLYWYRQTLGQGPEFLTYFQNEAQLEKSRLLSDRFSAERPKGSFSTLEIQRTEQGDSAMYLCASSYGTRIETQYFGPGTRLLVL.

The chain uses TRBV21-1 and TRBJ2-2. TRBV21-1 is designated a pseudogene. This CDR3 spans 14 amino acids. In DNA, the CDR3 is TGTGCCAGCAGCATTGATACGAACACCGGGGAGCTGTTTTTT. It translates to CASSIDTNTGELFF.

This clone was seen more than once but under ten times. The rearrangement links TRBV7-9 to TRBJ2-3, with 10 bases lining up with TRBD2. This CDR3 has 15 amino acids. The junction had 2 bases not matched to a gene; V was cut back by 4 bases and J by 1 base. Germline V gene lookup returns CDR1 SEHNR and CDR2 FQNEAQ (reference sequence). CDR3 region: CASSYGTSGTDTQYF. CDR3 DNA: TGTGCCAGCAGCTATGGGACTAGCGGCACAGATACGCAGTATTTT.

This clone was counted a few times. The CDR3 loop is CASQGGTDTQYF. As DNA, the CDR3 is TGTGCCAGCCAGGGGGGCACAGATACGCAGTATTTT. This chain uses TRBV10-3 with TRBJ2-3; TRBD1 matches at 7 bases. This CDR3 region has 12 residues. Per germline, CDR1 ENHRY and CDR2 SYGVKD. The ends lost 10 bases at V and 1 base at J; junction bases unmatched: 2.

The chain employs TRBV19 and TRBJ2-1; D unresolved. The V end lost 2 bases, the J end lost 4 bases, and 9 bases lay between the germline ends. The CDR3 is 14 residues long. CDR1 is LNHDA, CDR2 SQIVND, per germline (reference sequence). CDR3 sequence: CASSILSRYNEQFF. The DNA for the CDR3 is TGTGCCAGTAGTATACTATCGCGATACAATGAGCAGTTCTTC.